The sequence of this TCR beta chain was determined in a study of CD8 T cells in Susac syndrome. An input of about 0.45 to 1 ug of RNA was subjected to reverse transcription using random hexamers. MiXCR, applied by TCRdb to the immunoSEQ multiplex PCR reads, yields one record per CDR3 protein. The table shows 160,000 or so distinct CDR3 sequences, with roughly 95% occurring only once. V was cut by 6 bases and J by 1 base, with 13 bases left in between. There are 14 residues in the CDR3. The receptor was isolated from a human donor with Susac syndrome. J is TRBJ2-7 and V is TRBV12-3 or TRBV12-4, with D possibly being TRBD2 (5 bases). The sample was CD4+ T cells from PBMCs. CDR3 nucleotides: TGTGCCAGCAGCCCGGGATCTATGTCCTACGAGCAGTACTTC. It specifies CASSPGSMSYEQYF.